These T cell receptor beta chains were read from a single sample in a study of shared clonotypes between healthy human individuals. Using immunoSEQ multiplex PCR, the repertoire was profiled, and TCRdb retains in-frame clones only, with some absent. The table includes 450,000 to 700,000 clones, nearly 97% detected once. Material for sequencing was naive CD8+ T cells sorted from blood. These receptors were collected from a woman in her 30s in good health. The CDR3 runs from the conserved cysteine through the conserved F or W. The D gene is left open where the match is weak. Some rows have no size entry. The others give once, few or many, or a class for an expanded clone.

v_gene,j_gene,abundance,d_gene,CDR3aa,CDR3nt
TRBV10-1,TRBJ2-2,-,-,CASSESPRDGPLELFF,TGCGCCAGCAGTGAGTCACCCCGGGACGGTCCCTTGGAGCTGTTTTTT
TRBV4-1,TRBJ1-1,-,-,CASSQDIVTLKTEAFF,TGCGCCAGCAGCCAAGATATCGTGACACTCAAGACTGAAGCTTTCTTT
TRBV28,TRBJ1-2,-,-,CASSLRQAGYGYTF,TGTGCCAGCAGTTTAAGGCAGGCTGGCTATGGCTACACCTTC
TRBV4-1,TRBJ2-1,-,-,CASSPGRGGKHNEQFF,TGCGCCAGCAGCCCAGGAAGGGGCGGGAAGCACAATGAGCAGTTCTTC
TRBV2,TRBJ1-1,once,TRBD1,CASSSDRGAFF,TGTGCCAGCAGTTCAGACAGGGGAGCTTTCTTT
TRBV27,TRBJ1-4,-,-,CASSLTRANEKLFF,TGTGCCAGCAGTTTAACGAGGGCTAATGAAAAACTGTTTTTT
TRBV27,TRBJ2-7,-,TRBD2,CASSLGGRAYEQYF,TGTGCCAGCAGTTTGGGCGGGAGGGCGTACGAGCAGTACTTC
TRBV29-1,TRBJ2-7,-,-,CSVDTGTTYEQYF,TGCAGCGTTGATACCGGAACCACCTACGAGCAGTACTTC
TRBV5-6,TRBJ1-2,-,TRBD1,CASSGGTGVYGYTF,TGTGCCAGCAGCGGTGGGACAGGAGTCTATGGCTACACCTTC
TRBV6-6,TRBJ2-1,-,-,CASSYSTRISVPEQFF,TGTGCCAGCAGTTACTCGACCCGGATTTCAGTCCCTGAGCAGTTCTTC
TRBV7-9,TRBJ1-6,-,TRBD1,CASSTGTGNSPLHF,TGTGCCAGCAGCACCGGGACAGGGAATTCACCCCTCCACTTT
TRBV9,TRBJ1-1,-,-,CASSEIDRSAEAFF,TGTGCCAGCAGCGAGATAGACAGAAGCGCTGAAGCTTTCTTT
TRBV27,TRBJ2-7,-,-,CASSPRGVREQYF,TGTGCCAGCAGTCCTCGAGGGGTCAGGGAGCAGTACTTC
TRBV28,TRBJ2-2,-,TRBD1,CASSTGTANTGELFF,TGTGCCAGCAGTACCGGGACAGCCAACACCGGGGAGCTGTTTTTT
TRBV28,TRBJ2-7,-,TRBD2,CASSSWTSGSREQYF,TGTGCCAGCAGCTCATGGACTAGCGGGAGTCGCGAGCAGTACTTC
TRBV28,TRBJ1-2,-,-,CASSLYSGYTF,TGTGCCAGCAGCCTTTACTCGGGCTACACCTTC
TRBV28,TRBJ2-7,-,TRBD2,CASSLLAGSYEQYF,TGTGCCAGCAGTCTACTAGCGGGGAGTTACGAGCAGTACTTC
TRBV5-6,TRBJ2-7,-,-,CASSLGGQREQYF,TGTGCCAGCAGCTTGGGCGGACAGAGAGAGCAGTACTTC
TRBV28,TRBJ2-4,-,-,CASARVLAKNIQYF,TGTGCCAGCGCAAGAGTGCTAGCCAAAAACATTCAGTACTTC
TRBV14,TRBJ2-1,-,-,CASSQDLLFGSSYNEQFF,TGTGCCAGCAGCCAAGACCTGCTTTTCGGAAGCTCCTACAATGAGCAGTTCTTC
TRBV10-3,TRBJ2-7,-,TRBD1,CAISPGTGAVTYEQYF,TGTGCCATCAGTCCCGGGACAGGGGCGGTCACCTACGAGCAGTACTTC
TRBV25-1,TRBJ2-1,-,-,CASEGNDNEQFF,TGTGCCAGCGAGGGGAACGACAATGAGCAGTTCTTC
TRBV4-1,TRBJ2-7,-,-,CASSQDGGVNEQYF,TGCGCCAGCAGCCAAGATGGAGGGGTGAACGAGCAGTACTTC
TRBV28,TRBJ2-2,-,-,CATGLSANTGELFF,TGTGCCACAGGACTGTCCGCGAACACCGGGGAGCTGTTTTTT
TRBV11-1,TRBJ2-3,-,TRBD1,CASSLGTTGVSTDTQYF,TGTGCCAGCAGCCTAGGAACAACAGGGGTTAGCACAGATACGCAGTATTTT
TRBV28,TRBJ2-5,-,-,CASSLGADYQETQYF,TGTGCCAGCAGTTTAGGGGCCGACTACCAAGAGACCCAGTACTTC
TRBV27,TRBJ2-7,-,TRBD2,CASSLQSGRGSYEQYF,TGTGCCAGCAGTCTCCAAAGCGGGAGGGGTTCCTACGAGCAGTACTTC
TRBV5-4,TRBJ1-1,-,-,CASSLGVMEAFF,TGTGCCAGCAGCTTGGGGGTCATGGAAGCTTTCTTT
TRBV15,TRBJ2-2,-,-,CATSRYPGRDTYTGELFF,TGTGCCACCAGCAGATACCCCGGGCGAGACACGTACACCGGGGAGCTGTTTTTT
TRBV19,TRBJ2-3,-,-,CASNAGTSTDTQYF,TGTGCCAGTAACGCAGGGACTAGCACAGATACGCAGTATTTT
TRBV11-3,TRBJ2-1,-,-,CASSLDSSDGHEQFF,TGTGCCAGCAGCTTAGATTCGTCGGACGGCCATGAGCAGTTCTTC
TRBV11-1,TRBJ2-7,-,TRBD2,CASSGGLATSSYEQYF,TGTGCCAGCAGCGGGGGACTAGCGACAAGCTCCTACGAGCAGTACTTC
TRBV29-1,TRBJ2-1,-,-,CSVQAPPDSQRQFF,TGCAGCGTTCAGGCCCCTCCGGATTCTCAGCGGCAGTTCTTC
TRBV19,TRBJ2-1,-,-,CASSFGPEQFF,TGTGCCAGTAGTTTTGGACCGGAGCAGTTCTTC
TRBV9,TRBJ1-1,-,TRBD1,CASETGAGSEAFF,TGTGCCAGTGAGACAGGGGCGGGTAGTGAAGCTTTCTTT
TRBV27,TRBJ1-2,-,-,CASRGPNYGYTF,TGTGCCAGCCGGGGACCTAACTATGGCTACACCTTC
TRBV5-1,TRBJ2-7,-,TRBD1,CASSFGTGVYEQYF,TGCGCCAGCAGCTTTGGGACAGGGGTGTACGAGCAGTACTTC
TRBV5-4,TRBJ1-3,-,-,CASSSPGSYGNTIYF,TGTGCCAGCAGCTCTCCAGGGTCTTACGGAAACACCATATATTTT
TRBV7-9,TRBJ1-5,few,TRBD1,CASSWGQGTSQPQHF,TGTGCCAGCAGCTGGGGACAGGGGACATCTCAGCCCCAGCATTTT
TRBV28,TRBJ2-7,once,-,CASSSGNYGQYF,TGTGCCAGCTCCAGCGGTAACTACGGGCAGTACTTC
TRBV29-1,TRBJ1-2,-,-,CSVEGAGRAYGYTF,TGCAGCGTTGAAGGTGCGGGGCGCGCCTATGGCTACACCTTC
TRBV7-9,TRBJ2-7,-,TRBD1,CASSSNNQGAYSYEQYF,TGTGCCAGCAGCTCCAACAACCAGGGGGCTTACTCCTACGAGCAGTACTTC
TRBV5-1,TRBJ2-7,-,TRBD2,CASSFSGSYEQYF,TGCGCCAGCAGCTTTAGCGGGAGTTACGAGCAGTACTTC
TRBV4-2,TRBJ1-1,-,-,CASSHGAGNTEAFF,TGTGCCAGCAGCCACGGCGCGGGGAACACTGAAGCTTTCTTT
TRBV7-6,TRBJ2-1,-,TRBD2,CASSLLITSGRTNEQFF,TGTGCCAGCAGCTTACTCATCACTAGCGGGAGAACCAATGAGCAGTTCTTC
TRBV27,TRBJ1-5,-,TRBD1,CASSTGTGVYPQHF,TGTGCCAGCAGTACTGGGACAGGGGTTTATCCCCAGCATTTT
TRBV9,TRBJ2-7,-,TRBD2,CASSVAGSGMYEQYF,TGTGCCAGCAGCGTAGCGGGTAGCGGGATGTACGAGCAGTACTTC
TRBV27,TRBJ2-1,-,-,CASSFVRSSYNEQFF,TGTGCCAGCAGTTTCGTTAGGTCATCCTACAATGAGCAGTTCTTC
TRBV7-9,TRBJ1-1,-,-,CASSSGLEAFF,TGTGCCAGCAGCTCGGGACTAGAAGCTTTCTTT
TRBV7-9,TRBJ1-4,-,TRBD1,CASSSPGGQLAHGMFF,TGTGCCAGCAGCTCCCCCGGGGGACAGTTAGCTCATGGGATGTTTTTT
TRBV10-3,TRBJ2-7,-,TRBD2,CAISDRSGSRYEQYF,TGTGCCATCAGTGATCGGAGCGGGAGCCGATACGAGCAGTACTTC
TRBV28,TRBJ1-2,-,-,CASIGTPGYRGYTF,TGTGCCAGCATCGGGACTCCGGGTTACCGTGGCTACACCTTC
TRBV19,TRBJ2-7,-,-,CASSIAADEYEQYF,TGTGCCAGTAGTATAGCGGCGGACGAGTACGAGCAGTACTTC
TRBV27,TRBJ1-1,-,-,CASSLTGSNTEAFF,TGTGCCAGCAGTCTTACAGGCTCGAACACTGAAGCTTTCTTT